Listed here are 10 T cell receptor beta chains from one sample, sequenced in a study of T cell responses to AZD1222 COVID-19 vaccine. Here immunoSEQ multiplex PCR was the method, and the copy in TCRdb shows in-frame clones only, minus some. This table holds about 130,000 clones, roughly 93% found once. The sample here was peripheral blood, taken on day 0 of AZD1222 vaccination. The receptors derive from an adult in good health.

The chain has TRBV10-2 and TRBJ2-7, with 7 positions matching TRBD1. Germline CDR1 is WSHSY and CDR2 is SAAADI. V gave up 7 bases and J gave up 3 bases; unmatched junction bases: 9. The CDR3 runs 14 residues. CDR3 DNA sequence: TGCGCCAGCATCGGACAGGTTAAGGACTACGAGCAGTACTTC. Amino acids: CASIGQVKDYEQYF.

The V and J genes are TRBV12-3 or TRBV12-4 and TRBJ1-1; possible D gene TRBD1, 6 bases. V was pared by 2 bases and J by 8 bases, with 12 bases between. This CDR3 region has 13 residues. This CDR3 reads CASSLTRGAEAFF. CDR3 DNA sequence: TGTGCCAGCAGTTTAACAAGGGGGGCGGAAGCTTTCTTT.

The CDR3 here is CASKLSGGFLGYTF. CDR3 in DNA: TGTGCCAGTAAGTTGTCCGGGGGCTTCCTCGGCTACACCTTC. The chain joins TRBV19 to TRBJ1-2, with D tentatively TRBD1 (6 bases). V lost 7 bases and J 8 bases, leaving 20 bases between the germline ends. There are 14 residues in the CDR3. The germline V gene encodes CDR1 LNHDA and CDR2 SQIVND (reference sequence).

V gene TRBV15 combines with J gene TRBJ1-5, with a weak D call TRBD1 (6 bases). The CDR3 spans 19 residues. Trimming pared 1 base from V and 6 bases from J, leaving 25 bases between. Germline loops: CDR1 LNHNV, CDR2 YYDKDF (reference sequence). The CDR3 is CATSRASWGWDTDVQPQHF. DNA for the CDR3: TGTGCCACCAGCAGAGCCAGCTGGGGATGGGACACGGACGTTCAGCCCCAGCATTTT.

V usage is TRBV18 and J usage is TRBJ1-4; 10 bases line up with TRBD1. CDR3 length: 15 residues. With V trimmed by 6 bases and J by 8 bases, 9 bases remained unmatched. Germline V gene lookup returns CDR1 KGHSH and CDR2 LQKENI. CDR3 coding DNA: TGTGCCAGCTCTGACAGGGGGCATGTAGGCGAAAAACTGTTTTTT. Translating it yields CASSDRGHVGEKLFF.

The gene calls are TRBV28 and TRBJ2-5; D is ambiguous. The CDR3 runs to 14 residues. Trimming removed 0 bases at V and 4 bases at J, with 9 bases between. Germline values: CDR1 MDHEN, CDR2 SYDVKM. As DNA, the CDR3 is TGTGCCAGCAGTTTATGGACGACGGTAGAGACCCAGTACTTC. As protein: CASSLWTTVETQYF.

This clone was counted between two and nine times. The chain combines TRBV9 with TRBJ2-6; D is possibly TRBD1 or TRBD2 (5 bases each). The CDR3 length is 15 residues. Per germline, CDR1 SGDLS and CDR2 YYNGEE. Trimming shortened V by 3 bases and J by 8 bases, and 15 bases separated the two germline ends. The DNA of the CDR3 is TGTGCCAGCAGCGATTACCGGGACCTAACCAACGTCCTGACTTTC. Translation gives CASSDYRDLTNVLTF.

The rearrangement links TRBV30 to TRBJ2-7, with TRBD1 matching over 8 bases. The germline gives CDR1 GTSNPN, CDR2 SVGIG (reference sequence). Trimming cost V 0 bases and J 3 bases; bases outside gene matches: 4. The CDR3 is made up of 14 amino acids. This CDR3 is CAWSVYRGFYEQYF. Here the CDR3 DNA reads TGTGCCTGGAGTGTATACAGGGGGTTCTACGAGCAGTACTTC.

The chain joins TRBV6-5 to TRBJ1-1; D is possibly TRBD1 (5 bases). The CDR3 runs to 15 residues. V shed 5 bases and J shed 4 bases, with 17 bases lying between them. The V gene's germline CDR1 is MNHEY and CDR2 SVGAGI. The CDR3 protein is CASSTSGTGGTEAFF. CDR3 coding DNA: TGTGCCAGCAGTACTTCCGGGACTGGGGGCACTGAAGCTTTCTTT.

The CDR3 is CASSQGPQWGGSPLHF. The CDR3 bases are TGTGCCAGCAGTCAGGGTCCACAGTGGGGTGGGTCACCCCTCCACTTT. This chain uses TRBV27 with TRBJ1-6; TRBD1 is a possible D gene (5 bases). The V end lost 5 bases, the J end lost 10 bases, and 21 bases lay between the germline ends. Germline assignment: CDR1 MNHEY and CDR2 SMNVEV (reference sequence). CDR3 length equals 16 residues.